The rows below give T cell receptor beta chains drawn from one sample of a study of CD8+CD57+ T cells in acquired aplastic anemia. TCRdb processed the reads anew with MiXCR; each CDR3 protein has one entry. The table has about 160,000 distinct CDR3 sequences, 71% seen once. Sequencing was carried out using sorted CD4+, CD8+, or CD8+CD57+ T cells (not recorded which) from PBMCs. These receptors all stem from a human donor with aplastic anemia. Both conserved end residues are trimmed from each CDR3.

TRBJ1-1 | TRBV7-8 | ASSPLSLNTEAF
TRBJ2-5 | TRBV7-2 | ASSSTRLRETQY
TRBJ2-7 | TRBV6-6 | ASSYRTGAYEQY
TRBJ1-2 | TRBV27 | ASSFGSDYYGYT
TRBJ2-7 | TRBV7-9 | ASSPTLYEQY
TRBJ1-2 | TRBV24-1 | ATSPFEGGYT
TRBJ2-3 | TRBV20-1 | SALDRLLADTQY
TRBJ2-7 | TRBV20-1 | SARGQEGIYEQN
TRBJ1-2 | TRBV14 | ASSQDAGTDYGYT
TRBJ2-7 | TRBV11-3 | VSSPGAGRGPYEQY
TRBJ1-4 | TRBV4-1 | ASSQARTVGANEKLF
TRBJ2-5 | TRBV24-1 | ATSDFGTGEQETQY
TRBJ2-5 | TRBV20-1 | SALDRGGQETQY
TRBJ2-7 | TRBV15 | ATSRDTTVTYEQY
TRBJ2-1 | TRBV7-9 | ASSLEDRGLSLDRNEQF
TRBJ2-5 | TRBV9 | ASARGLQETQY
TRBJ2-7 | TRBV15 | ATSRVSSGRIWYEQY
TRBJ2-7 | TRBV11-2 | ASISAGAYEQY
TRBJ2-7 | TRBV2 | ASSVAVRNLEQY
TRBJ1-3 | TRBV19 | ASKTGNTIY
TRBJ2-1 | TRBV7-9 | ASSVGGGGPYNEQF
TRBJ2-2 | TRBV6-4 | ASSDSGTSDTGELF
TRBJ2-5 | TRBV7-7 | ASSKDQETQY
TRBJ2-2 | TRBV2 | ASSGRQGVGTGELF
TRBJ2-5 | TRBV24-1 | ATSGQGTDGETQY
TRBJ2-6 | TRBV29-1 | SVGGGTGAKSGANVLT
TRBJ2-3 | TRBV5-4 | ASSDEGQGAGDTQY
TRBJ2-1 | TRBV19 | ASSIQGAAEQF